This section outlines one T cell receptor beta chain sequence together with its context. Antigen specificity is unknown. TCRdb keeps only in-frame clones here, not all; method: immunoSEQ multiplex PCR. This sample has around 78,000 clones, with roughly 90% found just once. This sample is part of a study of T cell responses to AZD1222 COVID-19 vaccine. The CDR3 length is 14 residues. The ends were cut back, 6 bases at V and 6 bases at J, with 14 bases in the middle. The germline V gene has CDR1 SNHLY and CDR2 FYNNEI. Study outcomes and limitations: Only after the peak T cell response were repertoires sampled.

This chain joins TRBV2 and TRBJ2-2; D may be TRBD1 (6 bases). The clonotype originates from an adult in good health. This material consisted of peripheral blood, taken on day 0 of AZD1222 vaccination. CDR3 protein: CASRESGVSGELFF. DNA for the CDR3: TGTGCCAGCAGGGAATCAGGGGTGTCCGGGGAGCTGTTTTTT.